The source of this T cell receptor (beta chain) is a study of blood T cell repertoires in COVID-19. The V and J ends lost 4 bases and 3 bases, in that order; junction bases with no gene match: 7. This CDR3 contains 15 residues. Germline V gives CDR1 LGHDT, CDR2 YNNKEL (reference sequence). The method was immunoSEQ multiplex PCR; TCRdb's version includes in-frame clones alone and lacks a portion of them. The repertoire includes 56,000 or so clones, 85% of them detected once, and more than 8.5% sits in the top ten. The receptor's source is a human donor in a cohort sampled during active COVID-19. The chain couples TRBV3-1 (or the pseudogene TRBV3-2) to TRBJ2-7, with 9 bases fitting TRBD1. The sequencing input was peripheral blood. The CDR3: CASSRKTGGDYEQYF. The CDR3 DNA reads as TGTGCCAGCAGCCGAAAGACAGGGGGAGACTACGAGCAGTACTTC.